The rows below give T cell receptor beta chains drawn from one sample of a study of cytomegalovirus exposure and HLA in healthy donors. The method was immunoSEQ multiplex PCR; TCRdb's version includes in-frame clones alone and lacks a portion of them. The sample has 200,000 or so clones; over 65% are singletons. Sequencing was carried out using PBMCs. The receptors originated from a boy aged 2 to 9 in good health and CMV-seronegative. CDR3s include the opening cysteine and the closing phenylalanine or tryptophan. The D gene is left open where the match is weak. The listing skips clone size in some rows; elsewhere it reads once, few, many or a size class.

d_call j_call v_call clone_size cdr3_aa cdr3_nt
TRBD1 TRBJ1-5 TRBV19 - CASSIRDSQQPQHF TGTGCCAGTAGTATCCGGGACAGCCAACAGCCCCAGCATTTT
- TRBJ1-4 TRBV7-2 few CASSLGWREKLFF TGTGCCAGCAGCTTAGGCTGGAGGGAAAAACTGTTTTTT
- TRBJ2-5 TRBV19 once CASSWRLRPGTQYF TGTGCCAGTAGCTGGCGACTCCGACCTGGGACCCAGTACTTC
TRBD1 TRBJ2-3 TRBV5-1 - CASSPGQGTDTQYF TGCGCCAGCAGCCCGGGACAGGGAACAGATACGCAGTATTTT
- TRBJ2-3 TRBV9 - CASSVGARFGQRITDTQYF TGTGCCAGCAGCGTAGGGGCTCGCTTTGGACAGCGGATCACAGATACGCAGTATTTT
- TRBJ1-4 TRBV5-1 - CASSVQGDNEKLFF TGCGCCAGCAGCGTACAGGGTGATAATGAAAAACTGTTTTTT
- TRBJ2-4 TRBV7-2 - CASSSRLAKNIQYF TGTGCCAGCAGCTCCCGGTTAGCCAAAAACATTCAGTACTTC
- TRBJ1-1 TRBV6-6 - CASSYSNGGQAFF TGTGCCAGCAGTTACTCGAACGGGGGGCAAGCTTTCTTT
- TRBJ2-3 TRBV29-1 once CSVGPGTDTQYF TGCAGCGTGGGCCCAGGCACAGATACGCAGTATTTT
- TRBJ1-1 TRBV9 - CASSERGGAEAFF TGTGCCAGCAGCGAGAGGGGGGGCGCTGAAGCTTTCTTT
- TRBJ1-5 TRBV5-1 - CASSFLQGSLAYNQPQHF TGCGCCAGCAGCTTTCTACAGGGTTCCCTCGCCTACAATCAGCCCCAGCATTTT
- TRBJ2-3 TRBV7-2 - CASSLVWRDTQYF TGTGCCAGCAGCTTAGTCTGGCGGGATACGCAGTATTTT
TRBD1 TRBJ1-4 TRBV7-6 - CASQDRVHEKLFF TGTGCCAGCCAAGACAGGGTGCACGAAAAACTGTTTTTT
TRBD2 TRBJ2-7 TRBV30 - CAWASGGVYEQYF TGTGCCTGGGCTAGCGGGGGGGTCTACGAGCAGTACTTC
TRBD1 TRBJ1-3 TRBV7-2 few CASSGWDRGTGNTIYF TGTGCCAGCAGCGGATGGGACAGGGGCACCGGAAACACCATATATTTT
TRBD2 TRBJ2-1 TRBV5-6 - CASSVVSGGVANEQFF TGTGCCAGCAGCGTCGTAAGCGGGGGGGTTGCCAATGAGCAGTTCTTC
TRBD1 TRBJ2-1 TRBV10-2 once CASSLTGTVKFF TGCGCCAGCAGCCTGACCGGGACAGTAAAGTTCTTC
- TRBJ1-2 TRBV30 - CALTIGGTYGYTF TGTGCCCTAACAATCGGGGGGACCTATGGCTACACCTTC
TRBD1 TRBJ1-1 TRBV7-2 few CASSRGQGSGNTEAFF TGTGCCAGCAGCCGTGGACAGGGTAGTGGGAACACTGAAGCTTTCTTT
- TRBJ2-3 TRBV7-2 - CASSFMTSTDTQYF TGTGCCAGCAGCTTTATGACTAGCACAGATACGCAGTATTTT
- TRBJ2-2 TRBV28 - CASSPVSPGELFF TGTGCCAGCAGCCCAGTCTCCCCCGGGGAGCTGTTTTTT
TRBD1 TRBJ1-1 TRBV27 - CASSFKGAGTEAFF TGTGCCAGCAGTTTTAAGGGGGCTGGAACTGAAGCTTTCTTT
- TRBJ2-1 TRBV5-5 - CASSPQTDTKQFF TGTGCCAGCAGCCCGCAGACAGACACAAAGCAGTTCTTC
- TRBJ2-1 TRBV5-6 - CASSLAVGPNEQFF TGTGCCAGCAGTCTGGCGGTAGGCCCCAATGAGCAGTTCTTC
- TRBJ1-5 TRBV7-6 - CASSLWRDQPQHF TGTGCCAGCAGCTTGTGGAGGGATCAGCCCCAGCATTTT
TRBD1 TRBJ1-1 TRBV7-9 - CASSSPGTVYTEAFF TGTGCCAGCAGCTCGCCCGGGACAGTGTACACTGAAGCTTTCTTT
TRBD2 TRBJ2-3 TRBV4-3 - CASSQIGLAGGYTDTQYF TGCGCCAGCAGCCAGATCGGACTAGCGGGGGGATACACAGATACGCAGTATTTT
- TRBJ1-5 TRBV7-2 - CASSQTGGEQPQHF TGTGCCAGCAGCCAGACAGGAGGAGAACAGCCCCAGCATTTT
TRBD1 TRBJ1-3 TRBV29-1 few CSVFFTGEDTIYF TGCAGCGTTTTCTTCACAGGGGAAGACACCATATATTTT
- TRBJ1-5 TRBV7-9 few CASSRNNQPQHF TGTGCCAGCAGCCGTAACAATCAGCCCCAGCATTTT
TRBD1 TRBJ1-1 TRBV2 few CASALGTGGTEAFF TGTGCCAGCGCGTTGGGGACAGGGGGCACTGAAGCTTTCTTT
TRBD2 TRBJ2-1 TRBV10-3 - CAIGGTSRNEQFF TGTGCCATCGGGGGGACTAGCCGGAATGAGCAGTTCTTC
TRBD1 TRBJ1-1 TRBV19 - CASSISGGRTEAFF TGTGCCAGTAGTATATCAGGGGGCCGTACTGAAGCTTTCTTT
- TRBJ2-6 TRBV5-4 once CASSYGQYSGANGLTF TGTGCCAGCAGCTACGGACAGTACTCTGGGGCCAACGGCCTGACTTTC
- TRBJ1-5 TRBV11-2 - CASSSQGQPQHF TGTGCCAGCAGCTCACAGGGCCAGCCCCAGCATTTT
- TRBJ1-3 TRBV6-5 - CASSYSAVAGNTIYF TGTGCCAGCAGTTACTCGGCGGTTGCCGGAAACACCATATATTTT
- TRBJ2-7 TRBV27 - CASSLSFPGGSSYEQYF TGTGCCAGCAGTTTATCCTTCCCCGGAGGGAGCAGCTACGAGCAGTACTTC
TRBD1 TRBJ2-7 TRBV7-2 few CASTPGQGFYEQYF TGTGCCAGCACCCCGGGACAGGGATTCTACGAGCAGTACTTC
TRBD1 TRBJ2-7 TRBV4-2 - CASSPMTGGGYEQYF TGTGCCAGCAGCCCCATGACAGGGGGAGGGTACGAGCAGTACTTC
TRBD1 TRBJ2-2 TRBV4-2 - CASSQVPDRVGTGELFF TGTGCCAGCAGCCAAGTCCCGGACAGGGTAGGCACCGGGGAGCTGTTTTTT
- TRBJ2-3 TRBV29-1 - CSVERETQYF TGCAGCGTTGAACGGGAGACGCAGTATTTT
TRBD2 TRBJ2-5 TRBV10-3 - CAISESGAGGRETQYF TGTGCCATCAGTGAAAGTGGAGCGGGGGGCCGGGAGACCCAGTACTTC
- TRBJ2-5 TRBV19 once CASSTTGRETQYF TGTGCCAGTAGTACTACAGGGCGAGAGACCCAGTACTTC
- TRBJ2-5 TRBV7-8 once CASSLGLARETQYF TGTGCCAGCAGCTTAGGTTTAGCGCGCGAGACCCAGTACTTC
- TRBJ1-2 TRBV5-1 - CASSFPDNAYGYTF TGCGCCAGCAGCTTCCCGGACAATGCGTATGGCTACACCTTC
- TRBJ2-7 TRBV5-6 - CASSLGAASYEQYF TGTGCCAGCAGCTTGGGGGCTGCCTCCTACGAGCAGTACTTC